This T cell receptor beta chain derives from a study of blood T cell repertoires in COVID-19. The wider study: From the United States, Italy and Spain came samples of acute and convalescent COVID-19. Sources were T cells, B-cell-depleted T cells, or PBMCs; the material itself was cDNA or gDNA.

The authors' processing: Amplification of reference gene primers provided the estimated nucleated cell counts. Some clones are missing from TCRdb's copy, which holds only in-frame ones; the method was immunoSEQ multiplex PCR. V and J calls and clone size follow that table, whereas D and trimming were derived from the DNA. The table includes about 55,000 clones, about four fifths detected once. Trimming at V came to 1 base and at J to 5 bases, leaving 5 bases not matched to a gene. CDR3 length: 14 residues. Germline CDR1 is SGHDT and CDR2 is YYEEEE. The rearrangement links TRBV5-6 to TRBJ2-7, with 8 bases fitting TRBD1. The clonotype originates from a woman aged 55 to 70 with acute or convalescent COVID-19. Input material: peripheral blood. CDR3 sequence (DNA): TGTGCCAGCAGCTTGCTTGGACAGGGTAACGAGCAGTACTTC. This codes for CASSLLGQGNEQYF. The full variable domain, its missing parts supplied by reference TRBV5-6 and TRBJ2-7, is DAGVTQSPTHLIKTRGQQVTLRCSPKSGHDTVSWYQQALGQGPQFIFQYYEEEERQRGNFPDRFSGHQFPNYSSELNVNALLLGDSALYLCASSLLGQGNEQYFGPGTRLTVT.